The 11 T cell receptor beta chains below come from one sample, sequenced in a study of blood T cells in healthy people across ages (dated by TCRdb to between 2015 and 2017). Libraries were made using 5' RACE. Data came from an Illumina HiSeq 2500. A second PCR of about 6 to 11 cycles was performed with a sample-barcoded 5' primer and a J-beta primer mix. TCRdb passed the public sequencing reads through fastp at Q25 and MiXCR, retaining productive beta sequences. One record per CDR3 amino acid sequence lists the most common genes and DNA. The sample records approximately 780,000 distinct CDR3 sequences, more than 25% of which are singletons. The ten top clones hold around 3% of the sample. Separately, the same data were catalogued under a study of T cells of mothers and their children.

The sequencing input was blood. These receptors were collected from a boy younger than 18 in good health.

This chain uses TRBV5-1 with TRBJ2-7, with 12 bases matching TRBD2. The CDR3 has 16 residues. The germline V gene encodes CDR1 SGHRS and CDR2 YFSETQ. The V and J ends lost 0 bases and 0 bases, in that order; junction bases with no gene match: 1. The CDR3 protein is CASSLGTSGASYEQYF. The CDR3 nucleotides are TGCGCCAGCAGCTTGGGGACTAGCGGGGCCTCCTACGAGCAGTACTTC.

This clonotype was recorded many times. For the CDR3, the DNA is TGTGCCAGCAGTGAACAAAACTATGGCTACACCTTC. Protein product: CASSEQNYGYTF. V gene TRBV12-3 or TRBV12-4 combines with J gene TRBJ1-2, with unresolved D. V gave up 5 bases and J gave up 2 bases, with 6 bases separating them. The CDR3 contains 12 residues.

This clonotype has a handful of counts. The rearrangement uses TRBV7-2 and TRBJ1-2; perhaps TRBD1 as D (5 bases). The CDR3 is made up of 14 amino acids. Germline V gives CDR1 SGHTA, CDR2 FQGNSA. Trimming left V 5 bases short and J 4 bases short, with 14 bases between. The CDR3 sequence: CASSPPGSGYGYTF. CDR3 DNA: TGTGCCAGCAGCCCTCCAGGGAGTGGCTATGGCTACACCTTC.

This clonotype has only a few counts. The chain employs TRBV7-8 and TRBJ2-1, with D unclear. V was trimmed by 3 bases and J by 7 bases, leaving 13 bases between them. Germline assignment: CDR1 SGHVS and CDR2 FQNEAQ. The CDR3 extends over 14 amino acids. CDR3 DNA sequence: TGTGCCAGCAGCTTGGTAGGGAAAATGAATGAGCAGTTCTTC. It specifies CASSLVGKMNEQFF.

The gene calls are TRBV9 and TRBJ1-1; 7 bases match TRBD1. Germline V CDR1 and CDR2: SGDLS, YYNGEE. With V trimmed by 3 bases and J by 6 bases, 5 bases remained unmatched. The CDR3 extends over 13 amino acids. CDR3 DNA: TGTGCCAGCAGCGCCGGGACAGATCCTGAAGCTTTCTTT. Protein sequence: CASSAGTDPEAFF.

In DNA form, the CDR3 reads TGTGCCACCAGCAGAGCCATACTAGCGGGGGGATACTCCTACAATGAGCAGTTCTTC. This codes for CATSRAILAGGYSYNEQFF. The gene calls are TRBV15 and TRBJ2-1; 12 nucleotides match TRBD2. The J segment lost 0 bases and the V segment lost 1 base, leaving 7 bases of the junction unmatched. CDR1 is LNHNV and CDR2 is YYDKDF in the germline V gene (reference sequence). The CDR3 length is 19 residues.

This chain connects TRBV7-9 to TRBJ2-1, with 9 bases aligning to TRBD1. J was trimmed by 3 bases and V by 4 bases; bases with no gene match: 7. Germline V gene sequence: CDR1 SEHNR, CDR2 FQNEAQ (reference sequence). CDR3 length: 16 residues. The CDR3 region is CASSSTTGGNYNEQFF. Here the CDR3 DNA reads TGTGCCAGCAGCTCAACGACAGGGGGGAACTACAATGAGCAGTTCTTC. Combining the CDR3 with reference TRBV7-9 and TRBJ2-1 gives the whole variable domain DTGVSQNPRHKITKRGQNVTFRCDPISEHNRLYWYRQTLGQGPEFLTYFQNEAQLEKSRLLSDRFSAERPKGSFSTLEIQRTEQGDSAMYLCASSSTTGGNYNEQFFGPGTRLTVL.

This clonotype was found many times. The chain recombines TRBV9 with TRBJ2-6; D not certain. Germline values: CDR1 SGDLS, CDR2 YYNGEE. The CDR3 has 11 amino acids. Trimming removed 4 bases from V and 9 bases from J, with 5 bases in between. The CDR3 bases are TGTGCCAGCAGCAGGAACAACGTCCTGACTTTC. Protein sequence: CASSRNNVLTF.

This clonotype was seen more than once but under ten times. The rearrangement links TRBV25-1 to TRBJ1-1; the D is unclear. Between the trimmed V and J ends, which lost 5 bases and 0 bases, there was a span of 10 bases. Germline-derived CDR1 and CDR2 are MGHDK and SYGVNS. The CDR3 covers 14 residues. As DNA, the CDR3 is TGTGCCAGCAGTCGCAGTGGAATGAACACTGAAGCTTTCTTT. It yields the protein CASSRSGMNTEAFF.

This clonotype was observed a handful of times. The CDR3 here is CASSPSPRAVYEQYF. The CDR3 nucleotides read TGTGCCAGCAGCCCTTCCCCTAGGGCCGTCTACGAGCAGTACTTC. V is TRBV7-6 and J is TRBJ2-7; D not certain. The germline V gene encodes CDR1 SGHVS and CDR2 FNYEAQ. V shed 5 bases and J shed 3 bases, with 17 bases lying between them. The CDR3 covers 15 residues.

This clonotype was picked up a small number of times. The chain recombines TRBV2 with TRBJ1-3, with D unresolved. The CDR3 loop spans 14 amino acids. Germline-derived CDR1 and CDR2 are SNHLY and FYNNEI. V shed 4 bases and J shed 8 bases, with 15 bases lying between them. The CDR3 nucleotides read TGTGCCAGCAGTGCTCCGCCTCTTTCGGACACCATATATTTT. This gives the protein CASSAPPLSDTIYF. The full variable domain, in which reference TRBV2 and TRBJ1-3 provide the parts outside the CDR3, is EPEVTQTPSHQVTQMGQEVILRCVPISNHLYFYWYRQILGQKVEFLVSFYNNEISEKSEIFDDQFSVERPDGSNFTLKIRSTKLEDSAMYFCASSAPPLSDTIYFGEGSWLTVV.